This T cell receptor (beta chain) was captured in a study of Tregs in tolerant kidney transplant recipients. Study at large: An approximately three-day belatacept mixed lymphocyte reaction, sometimes plus 5-day graft donor restimulation, preceded CD4+CD25+CD127- sorting.

To note about this clone: Its specificity is not known.

Clones were sequenced by immunoSEQ multiplex PCR, and TCRdb holds only the in-frame ones, with some missing. The repertoire consists of 15,000 to 20,000 clones, with about 61% occurring once and the leading ten covering roughly 3.2%. Trimming took off 10 bases at V and 2 bases at J, with 11 bases between the two ends. CDR3 length: 12 amino acids. Looked up from germline, CDR1 is LNHDA and CDR2 is SQIVND (reference sequence). The TCR comes from a human donor in good health. Sequencing was carried out using Tregs from blood cultured with allogeneic cells. The gene calls are TRBV19 and TRBJ1-2; no clear D. CDR3 in amino acids: CATSDANYGYTF. CDR3 coding DNA: TGTGCCACTTCGGACGCGAACTATGGCTACACCTTC. The full variable domain, completed using reference TRBV19 and TRBJ1-2, is DGGITQSPKYLFRKEGQNVTLSCEQNLNHDAMYWYRQDPGQGLRLIYYSQIVNDFQKGDIAEGYSVSREKKESFPLTVTSAQKNPTAFYLCATSDANYGYTFGSGTRLTVV.